This TCR beta chain was observed in a study of T cells after yellow fever vaccination. Study-level results: The CD4 compartment and the CD8 compartment contained a small share of clonotypes in common. Any FACS-sorted repertoire could hold abundant clonotypes that contaminate it from the bulk population.

The germline CDR1 and CDR2 sequences are SQVTM and ANQGSEA. Between the trimmed V and J ends, which lost 7 bases and 6 bases, there was a span of 16 bases. The CDR3 totals 13 residues. This clonotype was counted at least ten times. Its antigen is not identified. A single record per CDR3 protein comes from TCRdb applying MiXCR to the 5' RACE reads. The table lists around 350,000 distinct CDR3 sequences, over 5% of them singletons. The sequenced sample was PBMCs, obtained 5 days after the yellow fever booster vaccination. The chain is built from TRBV29-1 and TRBJ2-1, with D possibly being TRBD2 (6 bases). This clonotype originated in a young man who received the YFV17D yellow fever vaccine. This CDR3 reads CSARIGRGNEQFF. The CDR3 nucleotides read TGCAGCGCACGAATAGGGCGGGGCAATGAGCAGTTCTTC.